A selection of T cell receptor beta chains follows, all from one sample in a study of T cells in Graves' hyperthyroidism and ophthalmopathy. TCRdb recomputed calls from the multiplex PCR reads with MiXCR, one row per CDR3 protein. Altogether hundreds of thousands of distinct CDR3 sequences are present, less than 25% being singletons, with the ten largest covering roughly a third. Sequencing was done on a sample of blood. These receptor sequences come from a man younger than 40 with Graves' ophthalmopathy. Both conserved end residues are part of each CDR3. D genes are given only for firm matches. Expanded clones get a size class; other rows say once, few or many, or leave the size out.

clone_size: many; d_call: .; j_call: TRBJ2-3; v_call: TRBV2; cdr3_aa: CASSEVPGGTDTQYF; cdr3_nt: TGTGCCAGCAGTGAAGTCCCAGGGGGCACAGATACGCAGTATTTT
clone_size: once; d_call: TRBD2; j_call: TRBJ2-1; v_call: TRBV7-9; cdr3_aa: CASSLAPSGAYNEQFF; cdr3_nt: TGTGCCAGCAGCTTAGCCCCTAGCGGGGCCTACAATGAGCAGTTCTTC
clone_size: .; d_call: TRBD1; j_call: TRBJ1-2; v_call: TRBV5-1; cdr3_aa: CASSPDTQGADTF; cdr3_nt: TGCGCCAGCAGCCCAGATACACAGGGGGCAGACACCTTC
clone_size: few; d_call: .; j_call: TRBJ1-1; v_call: TRBV7-3; cdr3_aa: CASSLMDRSEAFF; cdr3_nt: TGTGCCAGCAGCCTGATGGACAGAAGTGAAGCTTTCTTT
clone_size: few; d_call: TRBD1; j_call: TRBJ2-2; v_call: TRBV12-3/TRBV12-4; cdr3_aa: CASSSAGGANTGELFF; cdr3_nt: TGTGCCAGCAGTTCGGCAGGGGGCGCGAACACCGGGGAGCTGTTTTTT
clone_size: few; d_call: .; j_call: TRBJ2-7; v_call: TRBV6-1; cdr3_aa: CASSEVSLPSYEQYF; cdr3_nt: TGTGCCAGCAGTGAAGTAAGCCTCCCTTCCTACGAGCAGTACTTC
clone_size: .; d_call: TRBD2; j_call: TRBJ2-2; v_call: TRBV7-8; cdr3_aa: CASSTSGRANGELFF; cdr3_nt: TGTGCCAGCAGCACTAGCGGGAGGGCAAACGGGGAGCTGTTTTTT
clone_size: .; d_call: .; j_call: TRBJ2-3; v_call: TRBV9; cdr3_aa: CASTRDISTDTQYF; cdr3_nt: TGTGCCAGCACCCGGGACATTTCCACAGATACGCAGTATTTT
clone_size: few; d_call: TRBD2; j_call: TRBJ2-5; v_call: TRBV5-1; cdr3_aa: CASRAGGVETQYF; cdr3_nt: TGCGCCAGCAGGGCGGGAGGCGTGGAGACCCAGTACTTC
clone_size: many; d_call: TRBD1; j_call: TRBJ1-1; v_call: TRBV28; cdr3_aa: CASSMGTGRNTEAFF; cdr3_nt: TGTGCCAGCAGCATGGGGACAGGGAGGAACACTGAAGCTTTCTTT
clone_size: .; d_call: TRBD2; j_call: TRBJ2-1; v_call: TRBV7-3; cdr3_aa: CASSHLAGGPNEQFF; cdr3_nt: TGTGCCAGCAGCCATCTAGCGGGAGGGCCCAATGAGCAGTTCTTC
clone_size: few; d_call: .; j_call: TRBJ2-1; v_call: TRBV6-1; cdr3_aa: CASSEWGPDEQFF; cdr3_nt: TGTGCCAGCAGTGAATGGGGGCCGGACGAGCAGTTCTTC
clone_size: many; d_call: .; j_call: TRBJ1-1; v_call: TRBV12-3/TRBV12-4; cdr3_aa: CASSLEGTEAFF; cdr3_nt: TGTGCCAGCAGTTTAGAGGGCACTGAAGCTTTCTTT
clone_size: .; d_call: TRBD1; j_call: TRBJ2-2; v_call: TRBV24-1; cdr3_aa: CATLGQGNTGELFF; cdr3_nt: TGTGCCACCCTCGGACAGGGAAACACCGGGGAGCTGTTTTTT
clone_size: many; d_call: .; j_call: TRBJ1-1; v_call: TRBV4-1; cdr3_aa: CASSQGTPNTEAFF; cdr3_nt: TGCGCCAGCAGCCAAGGGACACCCAACACTGAAGCTTTCTTT
clone_size: .; d_call: .; j_call: TRBJ1-1; v_call: TRBV12-5; cdr3_aa: CASGLVLAGGGTEAFF; cdr3_nt: TGTGCTAGTGGTTTGGTACTGGCGGGGGGCGGGACTGAAGCTTTCTTT
clone_size: many; d_call: .; j_call: TRBJ2-7; v_call: TRBV11-2; cdr3_aa: CASSSRGLGSYEQYF; cdr3_nt: TGTGCCAGCAGCTCTAGAGGACTCGGCTCCTACGAGCAGTACTTC
clone_size: .; d_call: TRBD1; j_call: TRBJ1-1; v_call: TRBV19; cdr3_aa: CASINRGMNTEAFF; cdr3_nt: TGTGCCAGTATTAACAGGGGGATGAACACTGAAGCTTTCTTT
clone_size: many; d_call: .; j_call: TRBJ1-1; v_call: TRBV28; cdr3_aa: CASSLFTGNTEAFF; cdr3_nt: TGTGCCAGCAGTTTATTCACAGGGAACACTGAAGCTTTCTTT
clone_size: many; d_call: TRBD1; j_call: TRBJ2-1; v_call: TRBV5-8; cdr3_aa: CASSLYSGGRDEQFF; cdr3_nt: TGTGCCAGCAGCTTATATTCAGGGGGCAGGGATGAGCAGTTCTTC
clone_size: few; d_call: .; j_call: TRBJ2-5; v_call: TRBV28; cdr3_aa: CASSSTLASFETQYF; cdr3_nt: TGTGCCAGCAGTTCCACCCTAGCGTCTTTCGAGACCCAGTACTTC
clone_size: few; d_call: .; j_call: TRBJ2-1; v_call: TRBV7-2; cdr3_aa: CASSAGTLNEQFF; cdr3_nt: TGTGCCAGCAGCGCAGGGACTCTCAATGAGCAGTTCTTC
clone_size: .; d_call: .; j_call: TRBJ2-7; v_call: TRBV20-1; cdr3_aa: CSASGRHHEQYF; cdr3_nt: TGCAGTGCTAGCGGGAGACACCACGAGCAGTACTTC
clone_size: many; d_call: .; j_call: TRBJ2-7; v_call: TRBV11-2; cdr3_aa: CASSLGAGNYEQYF; cdr3_nt: TGTGCCAGCAGCTTAGGCGCGGGTAACTACGAGCAGTACTTC
clone_size: .; d_call: .; j_call: TRBJ1-4; v_call: TRBV7-4; cdr3_aa: CASSPPRGASEKLFF; cdr3_nt: TGTGCCAGCAGCCCCCCCAGGGGAGCAAGCGAAAAACTGTTTTTT
clone_size: .; d_call: .; j_call: TRBJ1-3; v_call: TRBV7-9; cdr3_aa: CASSSTTGPSGNTIYF; cdr3_nt: TGTGCCAGCAGCTCTACTACAGGGCCCTCTGGAAACACCATATATTTT
clone_size: few; d_call: .; j_call: TRBJ1-2; v_call: TRBV20-1; cdr3_aa: CSAPDSSYGYTF; cdr3_nt: TGCAGTGCCCCGGACAGTTCCTATGGCTACACCTTC
clone_size: few; d_call: .; j_call: TRBJ1-4; v_call: TRBV7-9; cdr3_aa: CASSDTGRLFF; cdr3_nt: TGTGCCAGCAGCGACACAGGCAGACTGTTTTTT
clone_size: few; d_call: .; j_call: TRBJ2-3; v_call: TRBV11-2; cdr3_aa: CASRKGTDTQYF; cdr3_nt: TGTGCCAGCCGTAAGGGGACAGATACGCAGTATTTT
clone_size: many; d_call: TRBD1; j_call: TRBJ2-3; v_call: TRBV7-2; cdr3_aa: CASRGTGVSTDTQYF; cdr3_nt: TGTGCCAGCAGGGGGACAGGGGTGAGCACAGATACGCAGTATTTT
clone_size: many; d_call: .; j_call: TRBJ2-3; v_call: TRBV7-9; cdr3_aa: CASSLGSSVADTQYF; cdr3_nt: TGTGCCAGCAGCTTAGGCAGTAGCGTGGCAGATACGCAGTATTTT
clone_size: .; d_call: TRBD1; j_call: TRBJ1-1; v_call: TRBV6-6; cdr3_aa: CASSYSGGVMNTEAFF; cdr3_nt: TGTGCCAGCAGTTACTCAGGGGGCGTTATGAACACTGAAGCTTTCTTT
clone_size: .; d_call: .; j_call: TRBJ2-3; v_call: TRBV9; cdr3_aa: CASSAAGTHTDTQYF; cdr3_nt: TGTGCCAGCAGCGCCGCCGGGACGCACACTGATACGCAGTATTTT